This TCR beta chain emerged from a study of T cell changes during pregnancy in multiple sclerosis. Clones were sequenced by immunoSEQ multiplex PCR, and TCRdb holds only the in-frame ones, with some missing. Among around 100,000 clones listed, roughly nine tenths were seen once. Deletions cut 1 base from V and 4 bases from J, with 10 bases between. Germline V lookup: CDR1 SGHTA, CDR2 FQGNSA. This CDR3 contains 14 residues. The source is a female donor with multiple sclerosis, enrolled in a pregnancy study. The genes are TRBV7-2 and TRBJ1-1; D not certain. Sequenced material: peripheral blood, taken in the third trimester of pregnancy. For the CDR3, the DNA is TGTGCCAGCAGCTTAGTACATGCGGCCACTGAAGCTTTCTTT. Amino acid sequence: CASSLVHAATEAFF.